This entry lists 10 T cell receptor beta chains sequenced from one sample in a study of T-cell reconstitution after alpha-beta-depleted transplantation in children. The library targeted TCRbeta and was prepared with unique molecular identifiers. TCRdb used MiXCR to reprocess the PCR reads, holding one entry per CDR3 protein. The table includes roughly 120,000 distinct CDR3 sequences, about 9.4% detected once. Sequencing used PBMCs from the stem cell graft donor, obtained from the stem cell graft. These TCRs come from a human donor who donated a stem cell graft to a child with acute lymphoblastic leukemia.

Many counts were recorded for this clonotype. V and J are TRBV20-1 and TRBJ1-1; the match to TRBD1 covers 7 bases. CDR1 DFQATT and CDR2 SNEGSKA come from the germline V gene (reference sequence). With 5 bases clipped from V and 0 bases from J, the junction kept 3 bases outside the gene matches. The CDR3 length is 13 residues. As DNA, the CDR3 is TGCAGTGCTGAGGGGACAGTGAACACTGAAGCTTTCTTT. Protein sequence: CSAEGTVNTEAFF.

Comments on this clonotype: It may be a read error: a sequence one base away is much more abundant. This chain joins TRBV29-1 and TRBJ2-7, with D possibly matching TRBD1 (6 bases). Germline CDR1 and CDR2: SQVTM and ANQGSEA. This CDR3 contains 14 residues. CDR3: CSAENRVPNSEQYF. The DNA of the CDR3 is TGCAGCGCTGAAAACAGGGTCCCCAATTCCGAGCAGTACTTC.

This clonotype was found a few times. V is TRBV29-1 and J is TRBJ2-7; TRBD2 agrees at 12 bases. This CDR3 is 16 amino acids long. J lost 1 base, V lost 6 bases, and 10 bases had no gene match. In germline, CDR1 is SQVTM, CDR2 ANQGSEA. CDR3 in DNA: TGCAGCGTGAAGACTAGCGGGGGAGGGCTATCCTACGAGCAGTACTTC. Translated, it gives CSVKTSGGGLSYEQYF.

This clonotype appeared many times. DNA for the CDR3: TGTGCCATCAGTGAAGGGCAGACCTACTATGGCTACACCTTC. Its translation is CAISEGQTYYGYTF. The chain uses TRBV10-3 and TRBJ1-2; D is undetermined. Germline CDR1 and CDR2: ENHRY and SYGVKD. CDR3 size: 14 residues. The V end was cut by 3 bases, the J end by 3 bases, with 11 bases between.

This clonotype was seen ten or more times. The V call is TRBV4-1, the J call TRBJ1-1; 10 bases line up with TRBD1. This CDR3 is built from 16 residues. With V trimmed by 3 bases and J by 6 bases, 10 bases remained unmatched. Per germline, CDR1 MGHRA and CDR2 YSYEKL. CDR3 residues: CASSQTGGYPQPEAFF. Written as DNA, the CDR3 is TGCGCCAGCAGCCAGACAGGGGGCTATCCCCAGCCTGAAGCTTTCTTT.

This clonotype has a count of ten or more. V usage is TRBV18 and J usage is TRBJ2-7; 11 bases agree with TRBD1. Germline V CDR1 and CDR2: KGHSH, LQKENI. The CDR3 has 16 residues. The V and J ends lost 1 base and 0 bases, in that order; junction bases with no gene match: 2. The CDR3 region is CASSPLGTGGSYEQYF. In DNA, the CDR3 is TGTGCCAGCTCACCACTCGGGACAGGGGGCTCCTACGAGCAGTACTTC. Full variable domain (missing parts from reference TRBV18 and TRBJ2-7): NAGVMQNPRHLVRRRGQEARLRCSPMKGHSHVYWYRQLPEEGLKFMVYLQKENIIDESGMPKERFSAEFPKEGPSILRIQQVVRGDSAAYFCASSPLGTGGSYEQYFGPGTRLTVT.

The chain recombines TRBV27 with TRBJ2-1; perhaps TRBD1 as D (7 bases). CDR3 length equals 12 residues. Germline loops: CDR1 MNHEY, CDR2 SMNVEV (reference sequence). V lost 3 bases and J lost 8, with 8 bases in between. CDR3 sequence: CASSFRGDEQFF. In nucleotides, the CDR3 is TGTGCCAGCAGTTTCAGGGGGGATGAGCAGTTCTTC.

This clonotype was counted many times. At one end, the junction sequence differs from germline, possibly due to a read error. The chain recombines TRBV2 with TRBJ1-5; D is uncertain. In germline, CDR1 is SNHLY, CDR2 FYNNEI. This CDR3 is 14 amino acids long. As DNA, the CDR3 is TGTGCCAGCAGCGAAGGAAGCAGGAATCAGCCCCAGCATTTT. This gives the protein CASSEGSRNQPQHF.

This clonotype was seen at least ten times. V and J are TRBV13 and TRBJ2-2; D may match TRBD1 or TRBD2 (5 bases each). Germline V CDR1 and CDR2: PRHDT, FYEKMQ (reference sequence). The CDR3 covers 16 residues. V lost 1 base to trimming and J lost 6 bases, with 15 bases between them. The CDR3 DNA follows: TGTGCCAGCAGCTTAGTAGGGAAGAAGGGACCCGGGGAGCTGTTTTTT. Translated: CASSLVGKKGPGELFF. Full variable domain (outside the CDR3, taken from reference TRBV13 and TRBJ2-2): AAGVIQSPRHLIKEKRETATLKCYPIPRHDTVYWYQQGPGQDPQFLISFYEKMQSDKGSIPDRFSAQQFSDYHSELNMSSLELGDSALYFCASSLVGKKGPGELFFGEGSRLTVL.

This clonotype came up many times. This chain joins TRBV7-2 and TRBJ2-1; the D gene is possibly TRBD2 (7 bases). The CDR3 is 15 amino acids. V shed 3 bases and J shed 4 bases, with 13 bases lying between them. Germline CDR1 and CDR2: SGHTA and FQGNSA. The CDR3 coding sequence is TGTGCCAGCAGCTTCCGGCGGGGGCCTTACAATGAGCAGTTCTTC. This encodes CASSFRRGPYNEQFF. The whole variable domain, remainder taken from reference TRBV7-2 and TRBJ2-1, is GAGVSQSPSNKVTEKGKDVELRCDPISGHTALYWYRQSLGQGLEFLIYFQGNSAPDKSGLPSDRFSAERTGGSVSTLTIQRTQQEDSAVYLCASSFRRGPYNEQFFGPGTRLTVL.